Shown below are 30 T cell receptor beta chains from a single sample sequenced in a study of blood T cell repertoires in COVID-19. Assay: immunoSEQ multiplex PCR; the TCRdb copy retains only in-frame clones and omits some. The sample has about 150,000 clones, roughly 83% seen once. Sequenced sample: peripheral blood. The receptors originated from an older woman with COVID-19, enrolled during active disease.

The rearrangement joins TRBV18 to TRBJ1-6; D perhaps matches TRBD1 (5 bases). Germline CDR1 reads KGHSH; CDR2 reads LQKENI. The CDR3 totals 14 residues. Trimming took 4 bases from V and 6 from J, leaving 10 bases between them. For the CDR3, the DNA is TGTGCCAGCTCACGGCAGGGTGGTAATTCACCCCTCCACTTT. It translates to CASSRQGGNSPLHF.

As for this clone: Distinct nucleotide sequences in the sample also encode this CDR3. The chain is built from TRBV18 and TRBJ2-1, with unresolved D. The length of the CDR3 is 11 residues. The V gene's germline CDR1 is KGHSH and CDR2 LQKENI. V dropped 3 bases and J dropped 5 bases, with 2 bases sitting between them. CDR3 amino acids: CASSPNNEQFF. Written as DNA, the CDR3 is TGTGCCAGCTCACCTAACAATGAGCAGTTCTTC.

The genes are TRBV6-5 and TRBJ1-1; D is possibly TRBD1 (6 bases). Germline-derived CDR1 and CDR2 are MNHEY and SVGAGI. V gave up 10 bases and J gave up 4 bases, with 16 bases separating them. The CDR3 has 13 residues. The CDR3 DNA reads TGTGCCAACTCACAGGGTCGGATCACTGAAGCTTTCTTT. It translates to CANSQGRITEAFF.

The CDR3 sequence: CSVEEGGLAGYYEQYF. DNA of the CDR3: TGCAGCGTTGAAGAAGGGGGGCTAGCGGGATATTACGAGCAGTACTTC. The V call is TRBV29-1, the J call TRBJ2-7, with 9 nucleotides matching TRBD2. CDR3 length: 16 amino acids. J lost 4 bases, V lost 0 bases, and 10 bases had no gene match. In germline, CDR1 is SQVTM, CDR2 ANQGSEA.

CDR3 DNA sequence: TGTGCCAGCAGCTTCGGACAGGGATTGAATCAGCCCCAGCATTTT. This codes for CASSFGQGLNQPQHF. This chain uses TRBV7-9 with TRBJ1-5; the match to TRBD1 covers 8 bases. The CDR3 spans 15 residues. J was trimmed by 4 bases and V by 3 bases; bases with no gene match: 5. Germline CDR1 SEHNR, CDR2 FQNEAQ (reference sequence).

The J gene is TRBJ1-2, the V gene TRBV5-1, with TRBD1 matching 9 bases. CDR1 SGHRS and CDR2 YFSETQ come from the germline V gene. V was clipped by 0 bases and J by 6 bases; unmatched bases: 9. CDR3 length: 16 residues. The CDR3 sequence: CASSLGQPDRGDGYTF. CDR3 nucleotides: TGCGCCAGCAGCTTGGGGCAACCCGACAGGGGGGATGGCTACACCTTC. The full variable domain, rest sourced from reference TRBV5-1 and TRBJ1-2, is KAGVTQTPRYLIKTRGQQVTLSCSPISGHRSVSWYQQTPGQGLQFLFEYFSETQRNKGNFPGRFSGRQFSNSRSEMNVSTLELGDSALYLCASSLGQPDRGDGYTFGSGTRLTVV.

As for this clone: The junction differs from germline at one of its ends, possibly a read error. CDR3 sequence: CAWSVESRETQYF. The CDR3 nucleotides are TGTGCATGGAGTGTTGAGTCGAGAGAGACCCAGTACTTC. This chain links TRBV30 with TRBJ2-5; D gene unclear. This CDR3 is built from 13 residues. Germline V lookup: CDR1 GTSNPN, CDR2 SVGIG (reference sequence).

CDR3 coding DNA: TGCGCCAGCAGTGACGGAGCTAACTATGGCTACACCTTC. It is translated as CASSDGANYGYTF. The gene calls are TRBV10-2 and TRBJ1-2, with unresolved D. Trimming stripped 3 bases from V and 0 bases from J, with 5 bases between. This CDR3 has 13 amino acids. Germline assignment: CDR1 WSHSY and CDR2 SAAADI.

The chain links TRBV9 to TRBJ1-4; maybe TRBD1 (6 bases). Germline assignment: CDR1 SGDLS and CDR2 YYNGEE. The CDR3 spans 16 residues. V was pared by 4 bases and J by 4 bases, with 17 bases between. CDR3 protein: CASSPGGGRVNEKLFF. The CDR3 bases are TGTGCCAGCAGCCCGGGGGGGGGCAGGGTTAATGAAAAACTGTTTTTT.

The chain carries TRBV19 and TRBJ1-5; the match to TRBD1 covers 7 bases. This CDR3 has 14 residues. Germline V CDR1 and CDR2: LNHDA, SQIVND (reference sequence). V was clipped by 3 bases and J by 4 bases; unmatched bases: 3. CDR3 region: CASSITGVNQPQHF. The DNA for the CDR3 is TGTGCCAGTAGTATTACAGGGGTGAATCAGCCCCAGCATTTT.

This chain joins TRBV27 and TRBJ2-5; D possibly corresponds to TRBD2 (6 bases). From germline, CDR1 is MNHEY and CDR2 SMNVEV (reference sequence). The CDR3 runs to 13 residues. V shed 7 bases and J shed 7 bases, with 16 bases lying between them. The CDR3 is CASTSGGKGTQYF. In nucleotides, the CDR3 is TGTGCCAGCACCTCGGGCGGGAAGGGGACCCAGTACTTC.

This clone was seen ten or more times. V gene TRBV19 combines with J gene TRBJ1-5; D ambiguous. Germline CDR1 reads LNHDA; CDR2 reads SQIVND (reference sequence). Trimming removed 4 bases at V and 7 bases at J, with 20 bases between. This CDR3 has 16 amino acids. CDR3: CASSTGAGGRGQPQHF. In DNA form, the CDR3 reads TGTGCCAGTAGTACGGGTGCCGGCGGCCGTGGGCAGCCCCAGCATTTT. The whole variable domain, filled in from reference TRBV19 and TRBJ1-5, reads DGGITQSPKYLFRKEGQNVTLSCEQNLNHDAMYWYRQDPGQGLRLIYYSQIVNDFQKGDIAEGYSVSREKKESFPLTVTSAQKNPTAFYLCASSTGAGGRGQPQHFGDGTRLSIL.

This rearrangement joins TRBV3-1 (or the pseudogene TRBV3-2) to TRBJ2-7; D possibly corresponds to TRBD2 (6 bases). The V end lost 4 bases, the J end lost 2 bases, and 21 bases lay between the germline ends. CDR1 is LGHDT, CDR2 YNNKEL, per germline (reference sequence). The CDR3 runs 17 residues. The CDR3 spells CASSLRGSREYPYEQYF. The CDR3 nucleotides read TGTGCCAGCAGCCTTAGAGGGTCACGGGAGTACCCCTACGAGCAGTACTTC.

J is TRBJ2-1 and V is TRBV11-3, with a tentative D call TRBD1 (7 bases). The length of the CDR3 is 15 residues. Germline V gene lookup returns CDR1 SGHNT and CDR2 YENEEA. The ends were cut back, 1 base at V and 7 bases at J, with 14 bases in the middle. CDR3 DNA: TGTGCCAGCAGCTTAGTCAGGGGGGATGCAAATGAGCAGTTCTTC. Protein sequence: CASSLVRGDANEQFF.

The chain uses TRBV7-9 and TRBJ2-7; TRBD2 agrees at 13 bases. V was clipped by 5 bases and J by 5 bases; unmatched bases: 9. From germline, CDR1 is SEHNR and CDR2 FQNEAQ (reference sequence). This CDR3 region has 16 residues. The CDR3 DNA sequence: TGTGCCAGCAGCGACAAACTAGCGGGAGGGTCCCACGAGCAGTACTTC. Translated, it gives CASSDKLAGGSHEQYF.

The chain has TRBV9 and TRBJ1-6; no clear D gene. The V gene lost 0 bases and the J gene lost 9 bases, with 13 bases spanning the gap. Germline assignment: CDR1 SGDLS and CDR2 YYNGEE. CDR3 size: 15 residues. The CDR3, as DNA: TGTGCCAGCAGCGTAGTGCCGGGTGAGGGTTCACCCCTCCACTTT. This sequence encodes CASSVVPGEGSPLHF.

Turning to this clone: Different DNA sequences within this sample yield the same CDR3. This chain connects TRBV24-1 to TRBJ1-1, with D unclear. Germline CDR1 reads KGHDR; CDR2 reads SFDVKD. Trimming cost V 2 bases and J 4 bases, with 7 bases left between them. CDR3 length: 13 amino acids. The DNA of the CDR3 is TGTGCCACCAGTGATTACCGGGGCACTGAAGCTTTCTTT. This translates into CATSDYRGTEAFF.

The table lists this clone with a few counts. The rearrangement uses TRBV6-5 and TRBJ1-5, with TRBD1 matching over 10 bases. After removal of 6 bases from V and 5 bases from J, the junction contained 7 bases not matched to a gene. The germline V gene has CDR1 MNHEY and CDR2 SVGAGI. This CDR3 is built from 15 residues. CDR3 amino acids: CASRRTGTGDQPQHF. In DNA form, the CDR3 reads TGTGCCAGCAGAAGAACCGGGACAGGGGATCAGCCCCAGCATTTT.

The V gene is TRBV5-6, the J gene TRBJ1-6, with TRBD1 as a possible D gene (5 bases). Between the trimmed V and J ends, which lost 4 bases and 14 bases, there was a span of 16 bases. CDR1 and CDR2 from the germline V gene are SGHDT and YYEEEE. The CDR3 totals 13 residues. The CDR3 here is CASSRRGGESLHF. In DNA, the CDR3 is TGTGCCAGCAGCCGGAGGGGTGGGGAATCCCTCCACTTT.

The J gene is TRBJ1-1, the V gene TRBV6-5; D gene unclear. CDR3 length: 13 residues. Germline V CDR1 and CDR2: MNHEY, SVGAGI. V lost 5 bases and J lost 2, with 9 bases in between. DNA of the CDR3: TGTGCCAGCAGTACACACAGTAACACTGAAGCTTTCTTT. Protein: CASSTHSNTEAFF.

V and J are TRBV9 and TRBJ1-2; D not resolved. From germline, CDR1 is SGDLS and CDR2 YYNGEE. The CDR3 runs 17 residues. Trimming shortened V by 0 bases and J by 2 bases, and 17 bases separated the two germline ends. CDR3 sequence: CASSVAEGRQENYGYTF. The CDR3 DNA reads TGTGCCAGCAGCGTAGCTGAGGGTCGACAAGAGAACTATGGCTACACCTTC.

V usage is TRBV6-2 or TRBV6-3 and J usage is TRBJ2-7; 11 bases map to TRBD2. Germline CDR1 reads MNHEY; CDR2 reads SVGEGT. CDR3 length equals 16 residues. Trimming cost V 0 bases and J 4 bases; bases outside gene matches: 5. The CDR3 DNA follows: TGTGCCAGCAGTTACTCGGCCGGGACTAGCGGTTACGAGCAGTACTTC. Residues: CASSYSAGTSGYEQYF.

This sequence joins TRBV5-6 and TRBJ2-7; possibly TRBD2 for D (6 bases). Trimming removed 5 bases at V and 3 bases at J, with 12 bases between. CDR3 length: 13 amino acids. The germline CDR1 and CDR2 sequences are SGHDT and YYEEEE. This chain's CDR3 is CASREWDFYEQYV. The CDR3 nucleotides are TGTGCCAGCAGAGAATGGGACTTCTACGAGCAGTACGTC.

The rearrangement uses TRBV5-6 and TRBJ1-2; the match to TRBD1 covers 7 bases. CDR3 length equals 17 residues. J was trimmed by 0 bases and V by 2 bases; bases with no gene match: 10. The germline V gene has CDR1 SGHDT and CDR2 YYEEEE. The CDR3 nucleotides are TGTGCCAGCAGCTTACAGGGGCGCCGAATTGCTAACTATGGCTACACCTTC. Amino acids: CASSLQGRRIANYGYTF.

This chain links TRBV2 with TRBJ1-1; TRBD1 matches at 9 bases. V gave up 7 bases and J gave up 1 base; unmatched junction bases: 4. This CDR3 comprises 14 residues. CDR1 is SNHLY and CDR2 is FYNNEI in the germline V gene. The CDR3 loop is CASNYRGRNTEAFF. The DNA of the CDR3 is TGTGCCAGCAATTACAGGGGGCGGAACACTGAAGCTTTCTTT.

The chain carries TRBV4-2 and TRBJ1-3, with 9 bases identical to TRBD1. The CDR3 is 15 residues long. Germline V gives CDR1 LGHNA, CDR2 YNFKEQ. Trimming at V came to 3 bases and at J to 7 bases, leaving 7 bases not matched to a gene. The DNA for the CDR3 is TGTGCCAGCAGCCATCCGGGACAGGGAACGAACACCATATATTTT. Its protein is CASSHPGQGTNTIYF.

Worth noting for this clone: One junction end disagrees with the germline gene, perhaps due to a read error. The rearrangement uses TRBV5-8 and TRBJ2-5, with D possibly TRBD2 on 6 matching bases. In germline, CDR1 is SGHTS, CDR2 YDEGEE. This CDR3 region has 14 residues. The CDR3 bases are TGTGCCAGCAACTTGGGACTGTTAGAAGAGACCCAGTACTTC. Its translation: CASNLGLLEETQYF.

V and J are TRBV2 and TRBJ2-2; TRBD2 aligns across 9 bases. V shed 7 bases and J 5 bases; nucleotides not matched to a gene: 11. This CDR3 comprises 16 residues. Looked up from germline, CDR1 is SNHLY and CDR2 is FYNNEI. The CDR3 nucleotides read TGTGCCAGCATCCGGGACGGTAGCGGGGGAACCGGGGAGCTGTTTTTT. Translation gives CASIRDGSGGTGELFF.

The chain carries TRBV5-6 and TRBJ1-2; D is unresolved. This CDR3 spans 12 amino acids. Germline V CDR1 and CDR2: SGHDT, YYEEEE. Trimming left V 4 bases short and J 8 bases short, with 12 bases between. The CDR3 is CASSPSRSGYTF. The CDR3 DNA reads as TGTGCCAGCAGCCCGTCGAGATCCGGCTACACCTTC.

In DNA, the CDR3 is TGTGCCAGCAGTCCCTGGGACAGGATGAACACTGAAGCTTTCTTT. Translation: CASSPWDRMNTEAFF. The J gene is TRBJ1-1, the V gene TRBV6-5; 8 nucleotides line up with TRBD1. Germline V gene data show CDR1 as MNHEY and CDR2 as SVGAGI. This CDR3 contains 15 residues. Trimming at V came to 5 bases and at J to 0 bases, leaving 5 bases not matched to a gene.